This T cell receptor (beta chain) is drawn from a study of CD4 T cells in relation to SARS-CoV-2 and coronaviruses. Whole-study results and caveats: Pre-pandemic and post-infection samples never came from the same donor.

Sequencing was performed with immunoSEQ multiplex PCR; in TCRdb, only in-frame clones are kept and a portion is missing. The table has 15,000 to 20,000 clones, about 80% seen once. The unexposed donors gave CD4+ T cells in about 2011-2018, prior to COVID-19. CD4+ T cells were isolated from the cells after nine to eleven days of culture. Germline V CDR1 and CDR2: SGHRS, YFSETQ. The CDR3 runs to 17 residues. V was pared by 0 bases and J by 1 base, with 5 bases of the junction left unmatched. Of note for this clone: The antigen is unknown.

This chain links TRBV5-1 with TRBJ2-3; 10 positions agree with TRBD2. Material: CD4+ T cells from PBMCs, cultured in vitro. The receptor was isolated from a human donor in good health. CDR3 in DNA: TGCGCCAGCAGCTTGGCCTCACTAGCGGGACGCACAGATACGCAGTATTTT. This codes for CASSLASLAGRTDTQYF.